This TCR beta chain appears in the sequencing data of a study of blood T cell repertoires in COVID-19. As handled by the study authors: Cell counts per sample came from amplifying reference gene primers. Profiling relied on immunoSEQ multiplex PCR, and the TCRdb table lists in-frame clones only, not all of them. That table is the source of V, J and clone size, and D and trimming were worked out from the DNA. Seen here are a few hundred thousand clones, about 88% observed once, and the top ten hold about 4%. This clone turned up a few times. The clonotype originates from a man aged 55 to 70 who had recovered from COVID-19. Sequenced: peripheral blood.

The CDR3 region is CASSLGSGNYGYTF. DNA for the CDR3: TGTGCCAGCAGCTTAGGCTCAGGGAACTATGGCTACACCTTC. V and J are TRBV11-1 and TRBJ1-2, with D tentatively TRBD1 (5 bases). This CDR3 has 14 amino acids. Germline assignment: CDR1 SGHAT and CDR2 FQDESV (reference sequence). Trimming left V 1 base short and J 2 bases short, with 8 bases between.